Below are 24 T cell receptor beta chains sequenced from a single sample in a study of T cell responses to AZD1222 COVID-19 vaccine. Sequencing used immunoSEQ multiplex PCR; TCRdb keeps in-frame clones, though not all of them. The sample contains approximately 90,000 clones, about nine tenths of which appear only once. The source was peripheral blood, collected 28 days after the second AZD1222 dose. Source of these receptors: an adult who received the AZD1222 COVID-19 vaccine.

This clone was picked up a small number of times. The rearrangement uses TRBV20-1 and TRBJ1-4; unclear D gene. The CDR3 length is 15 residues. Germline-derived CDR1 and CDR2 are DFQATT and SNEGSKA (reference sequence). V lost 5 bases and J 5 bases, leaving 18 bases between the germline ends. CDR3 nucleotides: TGCAGTGCTCGTGGCGGTAACCGACGAAATGAAAAACTGTTTTTT. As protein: CSARGGNRRNEKLFF.

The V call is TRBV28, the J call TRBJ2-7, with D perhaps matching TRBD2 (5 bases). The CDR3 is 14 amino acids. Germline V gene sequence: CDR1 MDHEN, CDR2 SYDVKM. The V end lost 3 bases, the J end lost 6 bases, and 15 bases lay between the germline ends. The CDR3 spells CASSFSSKVGEQYF. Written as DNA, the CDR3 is TGTGCCAGCAGTTTTTCTAGCAAAGTGGGCGAGCAGTACTTC.

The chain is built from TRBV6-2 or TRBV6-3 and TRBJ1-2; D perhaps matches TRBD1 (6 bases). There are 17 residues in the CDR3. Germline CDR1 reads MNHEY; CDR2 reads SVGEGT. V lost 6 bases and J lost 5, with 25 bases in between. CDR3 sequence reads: CASSSPQGTPVEYGYTF. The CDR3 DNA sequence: TGTGCCAGCAGCTCCCCTCAGGGGACACCGGTGGAGTATGGCTACACCTTC.

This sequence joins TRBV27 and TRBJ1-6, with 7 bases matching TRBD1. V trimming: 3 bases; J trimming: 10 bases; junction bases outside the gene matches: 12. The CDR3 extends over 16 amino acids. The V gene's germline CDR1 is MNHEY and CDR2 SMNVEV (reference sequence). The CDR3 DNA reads TGTGCCAGCAGTTTCTCCAGGGGGGCCCCCCACTCACCCCTCCACTTT. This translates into CASSFSRGAPHSPLHF.

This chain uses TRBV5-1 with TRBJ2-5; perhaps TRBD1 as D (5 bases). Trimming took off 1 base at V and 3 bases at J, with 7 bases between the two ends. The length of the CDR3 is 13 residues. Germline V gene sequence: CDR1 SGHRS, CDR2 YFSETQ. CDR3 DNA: TGCGCCAGCAGCTTGCAGGGAAAAGAGACCCAGTACTTC. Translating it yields CASSLQGKETQYF.

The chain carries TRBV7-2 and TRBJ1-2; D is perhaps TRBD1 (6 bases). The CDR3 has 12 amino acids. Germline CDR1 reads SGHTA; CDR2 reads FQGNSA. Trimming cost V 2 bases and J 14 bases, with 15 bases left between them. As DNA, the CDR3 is TGTGCCAGCAGCTTAAAGGGCGGGGGCGATACCTTC. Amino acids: CASSLKGGGDTF.

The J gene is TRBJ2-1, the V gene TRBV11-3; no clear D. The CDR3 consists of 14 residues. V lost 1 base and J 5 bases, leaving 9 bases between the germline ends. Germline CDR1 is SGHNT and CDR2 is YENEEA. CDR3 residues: CASSLVPLNNEQFF. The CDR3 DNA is TGTGCCAGCAGCTTAGTCCCCCTAAACAATGAGCAGTTCTTC. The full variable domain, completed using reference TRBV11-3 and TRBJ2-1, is EAGVVQSPRYKIIEKKQPVAFWCNPISGHNTLYWYLQNLGQGPELLIRYENEEAVDDSQLPKDRFSAERLKGVDSTLKIQPAELGDSAVYLCASSLVPLNNEQFFGPGTRLTVL.

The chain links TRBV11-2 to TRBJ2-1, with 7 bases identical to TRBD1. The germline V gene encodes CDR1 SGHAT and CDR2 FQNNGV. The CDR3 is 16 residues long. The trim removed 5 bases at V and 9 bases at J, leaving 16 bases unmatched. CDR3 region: CASSRNTGTVAGEQFF. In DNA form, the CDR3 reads TGTGCCAGCAGCCGAAATACCGGGACAGTTGCTGGTGAGCAGTTCTTC.

CDR3 coding DNA: TGTGCCAGCGACACCATGAACACTGAAGCTTTCTTT. Amino acid sequence: CASDTMNTEAFF. This chain connects TRBV2 to TRBJ1-1; no definite D call. CDR3 length: 12 residues. Trimming shortened V by 8 bases and J by 0 bases, and 7 bases separated the two germline ends. Germline CDR1 is SNHLY and CDR2 is FYNNEI.

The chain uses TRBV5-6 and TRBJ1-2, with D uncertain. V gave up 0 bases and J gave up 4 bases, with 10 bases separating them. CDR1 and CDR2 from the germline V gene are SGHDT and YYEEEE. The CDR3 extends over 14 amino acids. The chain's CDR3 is CASSLGRDPYGYTF. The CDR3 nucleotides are TGTGCCAGCAGCTTGGGACGAGATCCCTATGGCTACACCTTC.

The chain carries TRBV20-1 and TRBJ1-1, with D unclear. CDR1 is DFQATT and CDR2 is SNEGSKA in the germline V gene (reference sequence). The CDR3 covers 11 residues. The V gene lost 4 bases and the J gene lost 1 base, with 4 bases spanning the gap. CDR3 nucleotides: TGCAGTGCTACGAGGAACACTGAAGCTTTCTTT. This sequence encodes CSATRNTEAFF.

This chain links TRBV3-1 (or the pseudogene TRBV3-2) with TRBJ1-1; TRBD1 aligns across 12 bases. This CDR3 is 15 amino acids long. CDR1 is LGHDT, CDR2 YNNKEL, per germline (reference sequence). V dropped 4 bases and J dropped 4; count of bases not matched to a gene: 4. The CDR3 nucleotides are TGTGCCAGCAGCCCCGGGACAGGGGGCCTCACTGAAGCTTTCTTT. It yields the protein CASSPGTGGLTEAFF.

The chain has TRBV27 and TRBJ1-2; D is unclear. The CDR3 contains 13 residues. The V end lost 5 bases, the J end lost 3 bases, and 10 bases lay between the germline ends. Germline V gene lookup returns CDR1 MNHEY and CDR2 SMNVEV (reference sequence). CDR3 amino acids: CASSPRRYYGYTF. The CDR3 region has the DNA TGTGCCAGCAGTCCGCGAAGGTACTATGGCTACACCTTC.

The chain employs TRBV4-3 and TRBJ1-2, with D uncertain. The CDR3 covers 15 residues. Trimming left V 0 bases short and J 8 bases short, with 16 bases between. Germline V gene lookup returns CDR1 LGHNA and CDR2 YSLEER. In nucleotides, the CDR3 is TGCGCCAGCAGCCAAGATATTGGAACACTTGAGGGCTACACCTTC. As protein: CASSQDIGTLEGYTF.

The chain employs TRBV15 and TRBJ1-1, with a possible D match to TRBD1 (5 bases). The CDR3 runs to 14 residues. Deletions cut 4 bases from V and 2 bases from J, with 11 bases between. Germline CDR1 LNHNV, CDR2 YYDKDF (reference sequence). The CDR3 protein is CATSTPGLNTEAFF. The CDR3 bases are TGTGCCACCAGCACCCCAGGGCTTAACACTGAAGCTTTCTTT.

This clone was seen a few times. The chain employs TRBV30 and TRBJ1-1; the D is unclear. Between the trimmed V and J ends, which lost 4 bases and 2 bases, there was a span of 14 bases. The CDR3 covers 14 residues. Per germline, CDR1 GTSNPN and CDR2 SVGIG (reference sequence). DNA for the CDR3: TGTGCCTGGACAGATTTACGGGATAACACTGAAGCTTTCTTT. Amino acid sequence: CAWTDLRDNTEAFF. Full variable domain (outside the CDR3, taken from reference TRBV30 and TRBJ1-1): SQTIHQWPATLVQPVGSPLSLECTVEGTSNPNLYWYRQAAGRGLQLLFYSVGIGQISSEVPQNLSASRPQDRQFILSSKKLLLSDSGFYLCAWTDLRDNTEAFFGQGTRLTVV.

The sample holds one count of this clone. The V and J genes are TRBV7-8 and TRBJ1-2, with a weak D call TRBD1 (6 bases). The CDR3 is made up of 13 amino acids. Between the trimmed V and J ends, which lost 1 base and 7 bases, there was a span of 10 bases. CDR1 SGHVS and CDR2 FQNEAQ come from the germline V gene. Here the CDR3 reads CASSLVQGRGYTF. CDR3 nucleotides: TGTGCCAGCAGCTTAGTACAGGGACGTGGCTACACCTTC.

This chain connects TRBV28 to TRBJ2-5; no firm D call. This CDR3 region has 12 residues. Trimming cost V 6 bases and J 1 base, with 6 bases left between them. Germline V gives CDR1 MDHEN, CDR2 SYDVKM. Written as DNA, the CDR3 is TGTGCCAGCAGATCCATCCAAGAGACCCAGTACTTC. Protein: CASRSIQETQYF.

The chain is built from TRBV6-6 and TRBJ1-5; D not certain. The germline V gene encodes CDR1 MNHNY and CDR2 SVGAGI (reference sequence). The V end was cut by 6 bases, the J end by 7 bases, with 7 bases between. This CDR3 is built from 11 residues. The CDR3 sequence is CASRREQPQHF. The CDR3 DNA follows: TGTGCCAGCAGGAGGGAACAGCCCCAGCATTTT.

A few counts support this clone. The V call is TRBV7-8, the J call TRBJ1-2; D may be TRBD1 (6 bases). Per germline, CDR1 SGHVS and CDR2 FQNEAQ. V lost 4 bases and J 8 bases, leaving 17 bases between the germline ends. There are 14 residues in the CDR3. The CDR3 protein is CASSSETGFGGYTF. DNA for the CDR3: TGTGCCAGCAGCTCAGAGACAGGATTCGGAGGCTACACCTTC.

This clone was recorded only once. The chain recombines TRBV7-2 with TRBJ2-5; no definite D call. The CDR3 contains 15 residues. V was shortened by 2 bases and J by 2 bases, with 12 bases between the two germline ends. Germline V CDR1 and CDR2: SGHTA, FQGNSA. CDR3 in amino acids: CASSLSRREQETQYF. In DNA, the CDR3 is TGTGCCAGCAGCTTAAGTCGGCGAGAACAAGAGACCCAGTACTTC.

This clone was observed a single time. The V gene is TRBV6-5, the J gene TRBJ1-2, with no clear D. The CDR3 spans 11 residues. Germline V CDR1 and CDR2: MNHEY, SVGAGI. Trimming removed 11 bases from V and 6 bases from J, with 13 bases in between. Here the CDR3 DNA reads TGTGCCGTCCGGACCGAGAATGGCTACACCTTC. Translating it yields CAVRTENGYTF.

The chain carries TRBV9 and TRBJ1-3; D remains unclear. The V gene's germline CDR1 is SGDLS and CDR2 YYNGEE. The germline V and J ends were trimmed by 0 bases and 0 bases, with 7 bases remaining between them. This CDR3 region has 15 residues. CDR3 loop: CASSVGRSSGNTIYF. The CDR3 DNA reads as TGTGCCAGCAGCGTAGGGAGGAGCTCTGGAAACACCATATATTTT.

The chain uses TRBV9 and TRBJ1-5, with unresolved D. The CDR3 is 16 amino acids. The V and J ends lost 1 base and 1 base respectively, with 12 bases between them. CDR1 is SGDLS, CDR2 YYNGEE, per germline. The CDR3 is CASSVTSDPSNQPQHF. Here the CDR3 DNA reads TGTGCCAGCAGCGTAACGTCCGACCCAAGCAATCAGCCCCAGCATTTT.